Sequencing of this T cell receptor (beta chain) was carried out in a study of Graves' ophthalmopathy and Graves' hyperthyroidism. Notes on the study in general: Most clonotypes expanded in thyroid above 0.001 frequency were present in blood too. A roughly 83% specificity and around 88% sensitivity were achieved by a 13-signature model that separated ophthalmopathy from stable hyperthyroidism.

A word on this clonotype: Its cognate antigen is unknown.

For repertoire sequencing, the TCR beta CDR3 regions were amplified from RNA transcripts. First-round RT-PCR used HTBI primers; second-round multiplex PCR followed. TCRdb re-called the multiplex PCR reads through MiXCR, storing one row per CDR3 protein. This sample has roughly 700,000 distinct CDR3 sequences, with 35% to 50% found just once. Trimming took 4 bases from V and 7 from J; bases not matched to a gene: 11. The CDR3 contains 17 residues. Germline values: CDR1 KGHDR, CDR2 SFDVKD. Under 3 months in duration, the ophthalmopathy in affected donors had moderate-to-severe activity, CAS ≥3 and NOSPECS ≥4.

Input material: peripheral blood. The chain recombines TRBV24-1 with TRBJ2-2; 10 nucleotides agree with TRBD2. The receptor's source is an adult man with Graves' ophthalmopathy. The CDR3 coding sequence is TGTGCCACCAGTGAGGCTCTAGCGGGAGTCGCTGGCGGGGAGCTGTTTTTT. Protein product: CATSEALAGVAGGELFF.